What follows are 17 T cell receptor beta chains derived from one specimen sequenced in a study of blood T cell repertoires in COVID-19 (dated by TCRdb to 2020 to 2021). Libraries were constructed by the immunoSEQ multiplex PCR assay. The table comes from immuneACCESS by way of TCRdb, which keeps in-frame sequences with V and J called. Part of the clones is missing from these tables; in studies checked, under half for an unresolved V gene and the rest for unknown reasons. The sample includes roughly 87,000 clones, with around 72% observed a single time. Of the sample, roughly 14% is held by the ten largest clones. The sequenced material came from peripheral blood. The receptors stem from a woman older than 75 with acute or convalescent COVID-19.

The chain recombines TRBV20-1 with TRBJ1-1, with TRBD1 identical over 8 bases. The CDR3 runs 15 residues. Germline trimming cut 3 bases from V and 1 base from J; bases unmatched to any gene: 7. Germline CDR1 is DFQATT and CDR2 is SNEGSKA (reference sequence). CDR3: CSASRTGTGNTEAFF. CDR3 bases: TGCAGTGCTAGTCGAACTGGGACAGGGAACACTGAAGCTTTCTTT.

This sequence joins TRBV4-2 and TRBJ1-1; tentative D call: TRBD1 (5 bases). This CDR3 comprises 18 residues. CDR1 and CDR2 (germline): LGHNA, YNFKEQ. V dropped 3 bases and J dropped 0 bases, with 20 bases sitting between them. DNA of the CDR3: TGTGCCAGCAGCCACCCCTGGGTAGGGGAAGGAGTGAACACTGAAGCTTTCTTT. Its protein is CASSHPWVGEGVNTEAFF.

Only one count was recorded for this clone. The J gene is TRBJ2-3, the V gene TRBV7-2; no clear D. V was clipped by 7 bases and J by 4 bases, with 15 bases between them. CDR3 length: 14 residues. Germline assignment: CDR1 SGHTA and CDR2 FQGNSA. This chain's CDR3 is CASTAGFSADTQYF. The CDR3 DNA follows: TGTGCCAGCACCGCTGGCTTCAGCGCAGATACGCAGTATTTT. Drawing the rest from reference TRBV7-2 and TRBJ2-3, the complete variable domain is GAGVSQSPSNKVTEKGKDVELRCDPISGHTALYWYRQSLGQGLEFLIYFQGNSAPDKSGLPSDRFSAERTGGSVSTLTIQRTQQEDSAVYLCASTAGFSADTQYFGPGTRLTVL.

V is TRBV14 and J is TRBJ1-4, with a tentative D call TRBD1 (5 bases). Per germline, CDR1 SGHDN and CDR2 FVKESK. This CDR3 contains 16 residues. V shed 2 bases and J shed 8 bases, with 18 bases lying between them. CDR3 DNA sequence: TGTGCCAGCAGCCAACTGAAGGGGCAGCAGAACGAAAAACTGTTTTTT. It encodes CASSQLKGQQNEKLFF.

This chain uses TRBV7-9 with TRBJ2-6, with TRBD2 matching 12 bases. CDR3 length: 17 amino acids. In germline, CDR1 is SEHNR, CDR2 FQNEAQ (reference sequence). The J segment lost 2 bases and the V segment lost 2 bases, leaving 1 base of the junction unmatched. The CDR3 DNA reads TGTGCCAGCAGCTTAACTAGCGGGGGGCCTGGGGCCAACGTCCTGACTTTC. It codes for CASSLTSGGPGANVLTF. Full variable domain (outside the CDR3, taken from reference TRBV7-9 and TRBJ2-6): DTGVSQNPRHKITKRGQNVTFRCDPISEHNRLYWYRQTLGQGPEFLTYFQNEAQLEKSRLLSDRFSAERPKGSFSTLEIQRTEQGDSAMYLCASSLTSGGPGANVLTFGAGSRLTVL.

The chain joins TRBV19 to TRBJ1-1; D is perhaps TRBD1 (5 bases). From germline, CDR1 is LNHDA and CDR2 SQIVND (reference sequence). This CDR3 spans 18 amino acids. Trimming stripped 6 bases from V and 3 bases from J, with 26 bases between. DNA for the CDR3: TGTGCCAGTAGAGGGCGACAGCGCTCATCATCTGGGGACACTGAAGCTTTCTTT. This codes for CASRGRQRSSSGDTEAFF.

This chain joins TRBV7-9 and TRBJ1-1; 11 nucleotides match TRBD1. Unmatched junction bases numbered 5, after V lost 7 bases and J lost 4 bases. CDR3 size: 14 residues. The germline gives CDR1 SEHNR, CDR2 FQNEAQ (reference sequence). The CDR3: CASTFGTGGTEAFF. In nucleotides, the CDR3 is TGTGCCAGCACCTTTGGGACAGGGGGCACTGAAGCTTTCTTT.

V and J are TRBV4-2 and TRBJ2-1; 9 nucleotides line up with TRBD2. The V and J ends lost 0 bases and 2 bases, in that order; junction bases with no gene match: 2. The length of the CDR3 is 16 residues. Germline V gives CDR1 LGHNA, CDR2 YNFKEQ. CDR3: CASSQEPSGAYNEQFF. CDR3 in DNA: TGTGCCAGCAGCCAAGAGCCTAGCGGGGCCTACAATGAGCAGTTCTTC.

The CDR3 nucleotides are TGTGCCAGCAGCTTAGGGACTAGCGGGGGGATCTCGCAGTACTTC. Translating gives CASSLGTSGGISQYF. The chain carries TRBV7-2 and TRBJ2-7; TRBD2 matches at 14 bases. The ends lost 1 base at V and 9 bases at J; junction bases unmatched: 5. This CDR3 comprises 15 residues. Germline CDR1 reads SGHTA; CDR2 reads FQGNSA.

The rearrangement joins TRBV6-5 to TRBJ1-4, with D hard to call. Per germline, CDR1 MNHEY and CDR2 SVGAGI. V was pared by 10 bases and J by 8 bases, with 17 bases between. The CDR3 covers 13 residues. The CDR3: CATNSQREEKLFF. CDR3 coding DNA: TGTGCCACCAACTCCCAGAGGGAGGAAAAACTGTTTTTT.

Only one count was recorded for this clone. V usage is TRBV19 and J usage is TRBJ2-1; TRBD2 aligns across 7 bases. The ends lost 6 bases at V and 4 bases at J; junction bases unmatched: 12. Germline V gene sequence: CDR1 LNHDA, CDR2 SQIVND (reference sequence). The CDR3 length is 16 residues. The chain's CDR3 is CASSPTSGESYNEQFF. The CDR3 DNA reads TGTGCCAGTAGCCCGACGAGCGGGGAATCTTACAATGAGCAGTTCTTC.

This clone was picked up one time. V gene TRBV2 combines with J gene TRBJ1-1; possibly TRBD1 for D (5 bases). Trimming removed 6 bases from V and 6 bases from J, with 17 bases in between. This CDR3 comprises 14 residues. The germline V gene encodes CDR1 SNHLY and CDR2 FYNNEI. CDR3 in amino acids: CASRTGLNGAEAFF. The DNA for the CDR3 is TGTGCCAGCAGGACGGGACTAAACGGGGCTGAAGCTTTCTTT.

This clone was seen ten or more times. This chain connects TRBV7-2 to TRBJ1-5, with a weak D call TRBD1 (6 bases). Germline V CDR1 and CDR2: SGHTA, FQGNSA. V was cut by 5 bases and J by 7 bases, with 12 bases left in between. CDR3 length: 13 residues. CDR3: CASSLQGQQPQHF. As DNA, the CDR3 is TGTGCCAGCAGCCTCCAGGGGCAACAGCCCCAGCATTTT.

This clone showed up just a few times. CDR3: CASSYTDRVGEKLFF. The CDR3 region has the DNA TGTGCCAGCAGTTACACGGACAGGGTGGGGGAAAAACTGTTTTTT. The chain is built from TRBV6-5 and TRBJ1-4, with 8 bases identical to TRBD1. The V and J ends lost 2 bases and 8 bases, in that order; junction bases with no gene match: 7. This CDR3 spans 15 amino acids. Germline V CDR1 and CDR2: MNHEY, SVGAGI.

The chain links TRBV4-1 to TRBJ1-2; 7 bases line up with TRBD1. CDR1 is MGHRA and CDR2 is YSYEKL in the germline V gene. With 1 base clipped from V and 13 bases from J, the junction kept 12 bases outside the gene matches. The length of the CDR3 is 14 residues. The CDR3 DNA reads as TGCGCCAGCAGCCAAGTGGGGACAGCGGAGGTTATCACCTTC. It encodes CASSQVGTAEVITF.

This chain uses TRBV7-8 with TRBJ1-6, with D unclear. This CDR3 has 17 amino acids. Germline CDR1 SGHVS, CDR2 FQNEAQ. V shed 1 base and J shed 0 bases, with 10 bases lying between them. The CDR3 region is CASSLGGYSSYNSPLHF. The CDR3 nucleotides read TGTGCCAGCAGCTTAGGAGGGTACAGCTCCTATAATTCACCCCTCCACTTT.

This clone was observed a handful of times. The chain joins TRBV7-2 to TRBJ1-1, with a tentative D call TRBD1 (5 bases). Trimming cost V 5 bases and J 7 bases, with 17 bases left between them. CDR1 SGHTA and CDR2 FQGNSA come from the germline V gene. This CDR3 has 14 amino acids. In nucleotides, the CDR3 is TGTGCCAGCAGCCCACCCTGGGGGGTCGATGAAGCTTTCTTT. Protein sequence: CASSPPWGVDEAFF.